Presented here are 20 T cell receptor beta chains from one specimen sequenced in a study of CD8 T cells in Susac syndrome. Reverse transcription of about 0.5 to 1 ug RNA used random hexamers. A single record per CDR3 protein comes from TCRdb applying MiXCR to the immunoSEQ multiplex PCR reads. The table has approximately 120,000 distinct CDR3 sequences, just over 90% seen once. Sequenced input: CD8+ T cells from PBMCs. The receptors originated from a human donor with multiple sclerosis.

CDR3 sequence reads: CASSVGSGPNEQFF. The CDR3 DNA is TGTGCCAGCAGCGTAGGTTCAGGGCCCAATGAGCAGTTCTTC. The V call is TRBV9, the J call TRBJ2-1; D may be TRBD1 (5 bases). Germline V gene data show CDR1 as SGDLS and CDR2 as YYNGEE. The CDR3 is 14 residues long. Between the trimmed V and J ends, which lost 0 bases and 6 bases, there was a span of 10 bases.

The chain combines TRBV6-1 with TRBJ1-6, with D unresolved. The V gene lost 8 bases and the J gene lost 18 bases, with 20 bases spanning the gap. The CDR3 runs to 12 residues. CDR1 is MNHNS and CDR2 is SASEGT in the germline V gene. The CDR3 coding sequence is TGTGCCAGCTCCCTGGACCGTACCATGGCCCACTTT. This translates into CASSLDRTMAHF.

J is TRBJ1-3 and V is TRBV29-1; perhaps TRBD1 as D (6 bases). The germline gives CDR1 SQVTM, CDR2 ANQGSEA. Trimming shortened V by 4 bases and J by 4 bases, and 11 bases separated the two germline ends. The CDR3 consists of 13 residues. The CDR3 region is CSVVGGPGNTIYF. The CDR3 nucleotides are TGCAGCGTTGTCGGGGGCCCAGGAAACACCATATATTTT. Based on the CDR3 plus reference TRBV29-1 and TRBJ1-3, the full variable domain is SAVISQKPSRDICQRGTSLTIQCQVDSQVTMMFWYRQQPGQSLTLIATANQGSEATYESGFVIDKFPISRPNLTFSTLTVSNMSPEDSSIYLCSVVGGPGNTIYFGEGSWLTVV.

This chain uses TRBV7-9 with TRBJ1-2, with 7 positions matching TRBD1. The CDR3 runs 15 residues. Germline V CDR1 and CDR2: SEHNR, FQNEAQ (reference sequence). Trimming took 1 base from V and 4 from J; bases not matched to a gene: 6. Here the CDR3 DNA reads TGTGCCAGCAGCTTAGGGGCGGACAGGATCTATGGCTACACCTTC. It specifies CASSLGADRIYGYTF.

This clonotype was counted once. CDR3 residues: CASREANNEQFF. The CDR3 DNA reads TGTGCCAGCCGGGAAGCGAACAATGAGCAGTTCTTC. The chain is built from TRBV7-9 and TRBJ2-1; a weak D match, TRBD2 (5 bases). Deletions cut 8 bases from V and 5 bases from J, with 10 bases between. Germline V gene lookup returns CDR1 SEHNR and CDR2 FQNEAQ (reference sequence). The CDR3 length is 12 residues.

The chain recombines TRBV4-1 with TRBJ2-4, with D tentatively TRBD1 or TRBD2 (5 bases each). Trimming removed 4 bases from V and 8 bases from J, with 18 bases in between. This CDR3 region has 15 residues. Germline V gene data show CDR1 as MGHRA and CDR2 as YSYEKL. This chain's CDR3 is CASSPRTGLGDIQYF. Written as DNA, the CDR3 is TGCGCCAGCAGCCCTCGGACGGGGCTTGGCGACATTCAGTACTTC.

The rearrangement joins TRBV4-2 to TRBJ2-7; D call uncertain. Trimming took off 0 bases at V and 5 bases at J, with 14 bases between the two ends. The CDR3 loop spans 15 amino acids. Germline V CDR1 and CDR2: LGHNA, YNFKEQ. The CDR3 protein is CASSQESTLVDEQYF. CDR3 nucleotide sequence: TGTGCCAGCAGCCAAGAAAGCACCTTGGTGGACGAGCAGTACTTC.

The CDR3 DNA reads as TGTGCCAGCAGTTTGGGGACTTCGACCTACAATGAGCAGTTCTTC. It translates to CASSLGTSTYNEQFF. The chain links TRBV12-3 or TRBV12-4 to TRBJ2-1, with D possibly matching TRBD2 (6 bases). The CDR3 length is 15 residues. Trimming left V 3 bases short and J 2 bases short, with 11 bases between.

V usage is TRBV7-9 and J usage is TRBJ2-1; D gene unclear. Germline assignment: CDR1 SEHNR and CDR2 FQNEAQ (reference sequence). The CDR3 contains 19 residues. Trimming left V 1 base short and J 0 bases short, with 19 bases between. The CDR3 is CASSLESRVGPSSYNEQFF. In DNA, the CDR3 is TGTGCCAGCAGCTTAGAGTCACGAGTGGGTCCAAGCTCCTACAATGAGCAGTTCTTC. Full variable domain (remainder filled in from reference TRBV7-9 and TRBJ2-1): DTGVSQNPRHKITKRGQNVTFRCDPISEHNRLYWYRQTLGQGPEFLTYFQNEAQLEKSRLLSDRFSAERPKGSFSTLEIQRTEQGDSAMYLCASSLESRVGPSSYNEQFFGPGTRLTVL.

In its sample, this clonotype was seen a few times. The V call is TRBV7-3, the J call TRBJ2-7; 8 bases are a match to TRBD1. The V gene end was trimmed by 4 bases and the J gene end by 2 bases; junction bases not matched to a gene: 7. Germline V gene lookup returns CDR1 SGHTA and CDR2 FQGTGA. The CDR3 has 15 residues. CDR3 sequence: CASSWNPGGTYEQYF. CDR3 bases: TGTGCCAGCAGCTGGAATCCAGGGGGCACCTACGAGCAGTACTTC.

In this sample, this clonotype turned up once. J is TRBJ2-1 and V is TRBV11-2, with D perhaps matching TRBD1 or TRBD2 (6 bases each). The CDR3 sequence is 19 residues long. Germline loops: CDR1 SGHAT, CDR2 FQNNGV. Trimming cost V 5 bases and J 3 bases, with 26 bases left between them. In nucleotides, the CDR3 is TGTGCCAGCAGCCCCTGGGAGAGGGGGGTGCGGGTCGGCTACAATGAGCAGTTCTTC. Its translation: CASSPWERGVRVGYNEQFF.

This sequence joins TRBV5-6 and TRBJ2-7; weak D call: TRBD1 (6 bases). V was clipped by 4 bases and J by 4 bases, with 12 bases between them. The CDR3 is 13 residues long. Germline CDR1 is SGHDT and CDR2 is YYEEEE. CDR3 in amino acids: CASSLGGRYEQYV. CDR3 sequence (DNA): TGTGCCAGCAGCCTTGGGGGCAGATACGAGCAGTACGTC.

The CDR3 DNA reads TGTGCCAGCAGCGGACAGGGTAGGACTGAAGCTTTCTTT. This translates into CASSGQGRTEAFF. The J gene is TRBJ1-1, the V gene TRBV9; 7 bases line up with TRBD1. The germline V gene encodes CDR1 SGDLS and CDR2 YYNGEE. The J segment lost 5 bases and the V segment lost 3 bases, leaving 4 bases of the junction unmatched. The CDR3 has 13 amino acids.

The rearrangement joins TRBV15 to TRBJ2-5, with 10 bases aligning to TRBD2. Germline V gene lookup returns CDR1 LNHNV and CDR2 YYDKDF (reference sequence). This CDR3 comprises 16 residues. Losses at the gene ends were 0 bases for V and 5 bases for J; bases not matched to a gene: 6. The CDR3 spells CATSRDTSGVRETQYF. DNA for the CDR3: TGTGCCACCAGCAGAGATACTAGCGGGGTCCGGGAGACCCAGTACTTC.

V usage is TRBV2 and J usage is TRBJ2-7, with unresolved D. The V end was cut by 2 bases, the J end by 0 bases, with 5 bases between. The CDR3 has 13 residues. From germline, CDR1 is SNHLY and CDR2 FYNNEI. The CDR3 DNA is TGTGCCAGCAGTGAATCGCACTCCTACGAGCAGTACTTC. Translating gives CASSESHSYEQYF.

The chain joins TRBV7-9 to TRBJ1-1; D remains unclear. This CDR3 has 13 amino acids. CDR1 and CDR2 (germline): SEHNR, FQNEAQ (reference sequence). Trimming took 2 bases from V and 5 from J, leaving 9 bases between them. CDR3 nucleotide sequence: TGTGCCAGCAGCTTAAGCGCTGTTACTGAAGCTTTCTTT. This encodes CASSLSAVTEAFF.

The gene calls are TRBV5-6 and TRBJ2-7; 11 bases map to TRBD2. The junction had 16 bases not matched to a gene; V was cut back by 4 bases and J by 7 bases. This CDR3 region has 17 residues. Germline CDR1 is SGHDT and CDR2 is YYEEEE. The CDR3 DNA sequence: TGTGCCAGCAGCAAACTAGCGGGAGTAAGTTCGGTATATGAGCAGTACGTC. The encoded protein is CASSKLAGVSSVYEQYV.

The V and J genes are TRBV11-2 and TRBJ2-3; 14 nucleotides agree with TRBD2. Trimming cost V 5 bases and J 6 bases; bases outside gene matches: 4. CDR3 size: 15 residues. Germline loops: CDR1 SGHAT, CDR2 FQNNGV. The CDR3 DNA is TGTGCCAGCAGCGGACTAGCGGGGGGCAGGGATACGCAGTATTTT. Translation gives CASSGLAGGRDTQYF.

The rearrangement joins TRBV19 to TRBJ1-1; 9 positions agree with TRBD1. V was pared by 6 bases and J by 1 base, with 6 bases of the junction left unmatched. Germline lookup yields CDR1 LNHDA and CDR2 SQIVND (reference sequence). This CDR3 comprises 15 residues. The chain's CDR3 is CASSVTGGTNTEAFF. The CDR3 nucleotides are TGTGCCAGTAGCGTGACAGGGGGGACGAACACTGAAGCTTTCTTT.

V usage is TRBV3-1 and J usage is TRBJ2-7; D is ambiguous. The germline V gene encodes CDR1 LGHDT and CDR2 YNNKEL (reference sequence). This CDR3 has 16 residues. V was clipped by 1 base and J by 2 bases, with 15 bases between them. The CDR3 DNA reads TGTGCCAGCAGCCAAGGTCCACGGGTCCTTCCCTACGAGCAGTACGTC. Protein sequence: CASSQGPRVLPYEQYV.